A selection of T cell receptor beta chains follows, all from one sample in a study of identifying expanded T cells in peripheral blood. Sequencing was performed with immunoSEQ multiplex PCR; in TCRdb, only in-frame clones are kept and a portion is missing. The table includes 50,000 or so clones, about 92% detected once. Material: blood. The receptors shown here come from a person between 18 and 75 years old in good health. CDR3s include the opening cysteine and the closing phenylalanine or tryptophan. The order of the fields is J gene, clone size, V gene, D gene, CDR3 DNA, CDR3 protein. D genes are given only for firm matches. Clone size is given for some rows only: seen once, a few or many times, or a class if the clone is expanded.

TRBJ1-2 | NA | TRBV4-2 | NA | TGTGCCAGCAGCCAAGACGCGACAGTAAACTATGGCTACACCTTC | CASSQDATVNYGYTF
TRBJ2-7 | NA | TRBV7-2 | TRBD2 | TGTGCCAGCACCCCTAGTCGGGGGGGCTTTGAGCAGTACTTC | CASTPSRGGFEQYF
TRBJ2-1 | NA | TRBV11-2 | NA | TGTGCCAGCAGCCACGGGACCCGTCAATGGCAAATTCCTGGGCAGTTCTTC | CASSHGTRQWQIPGQFF
TRBJ1-2 | NA | TRBV7-9 | NA | TGTGCCAGCAGCGGACCCGGGACACCTTACTATGGCTACACCTTC | CASSGPGTPYYGYTF
TRBJ2-7 | NA | TRBV7-9 | NA | TGTGCCAGCAGCTTTAGGGGGGATTACGAGCAGTACTTC | CASSFRGDYEQYF
TRBJ2-1 | once | TRBV7-6 | NA | TGTGCCAGCAGCTTTAGCGGCCTGGGGTACAATGAGCAGTTCTTC | CASSFSGLGYNEQFF
TRBJ2-7 | NA | TRBV7-2 | TRBD2 | TGTGCCAGCAGCCTACTAGCGGGAGCCTCCTACGAGCAGTACTTC | CASSLLAGASYEQYF
TRBJ2-3 | NA | TRBV5-6 | TRBD2 | TGTGCCAGCAGCTTCGGGGCTAGCGGGGCGGATACGCAGTATTTT | CASSFGASGADTQYF
TRBJ2-5 | NA | TRBV7-2 | TRBD1 | TGTGCCAGCAGCTTAACAGGGGGCCAAGAGACCCAGTACTTC | CASSLTGGQETQYF
TRBJ2-2 | NA | TRBV4-1 | NA | TGCGCCAGCAGCCACATAGCGCAGAACACCGGGGAGCTGTTTTTT | CASSHIAQNTGELFF
TRBJ2-2 | NA | TRBV9 | TRBD2 | TGTGCCAGTCATAGCGGGGTGGGCACCGGGGAGCTGTTTTTT | CASHSGVGTGELFF
TRBJ2-3 | NA | TRBV19 | NA | TGTGCCAGTAGTATAACCCCCCAGGGAGATACGCAGTATTTT | CASSITPQGDTQYF
TRBJ2-2 | NA | TRBV6-5 | NA | TGTGCCAGCGGCCCCGACAGGAACACCGGGGAGCTGTTTTTT | CASGPDRNTGELFF
TRBJ2-3 | NA | TRBV7-8 | NA | TGTGCCAGCAGCTTACTCAGGGCAGGGGAAGATACGCAGTATTTT | CASSLLRAGEDTQYF
TRBJ1-1 | NA | TRBV10-3 | NA | TGTGCCATCAGTGAACTTGGGGAGGCCACTGAAGCTTTCTTT | CAISELGEATEAFF
TRBJ2-5 | once | TRBV5-1 | TRBD2 | TGCGCCAGCAGCTTGAGGTTGCTAGCGGGGGCGAAAGAGACCCAGTACTTC | CASSLRLLAGAKETQYF
TRBJ2-1 | NA | TRBV2 | NA | TGTGCCAGCGTTTACAGATATAACAATGAGCAGTTCTTC | CASVYRYNNEQFF
TRBJ2-1 | NA | TRBV5-6 | NA | TGTGCCAGCAGCTTGTTTGTTGGAGAGGACTACAATGAGCAGTTCTTC | CASSLFVGEDYNEQFF
TRBJ2-1 | NA | TRBV28 | NA | TGTGCCAGCAGTTTAGAAGGTGAGCAGTTCTTC | CASSLEGEQFF
TRBJ2-7 | NA | TRBV7-2 | NA | TGTGCCAGCAGCTTAGGGGGCCCTACCTACGAGCAGTACTTC | CASSLGGPTYEQYF
TRBJ1-2 | NA | TRBV29-1 | NA | TGCAGCGTTGGCGGAGGGGCCGATCAATGGGCTGGCTACACCTTC | CSVGGGADQWAGYTF
TRBJ2-3 | NA | TRBV5-4 | NA | TGTGCCAGCAGCTTAGGCCGGGATAGGTTCACAGATACGCAGTATTTT | CASSLGRDRFTDTQYF
TRBJ2-5 | NA | TRBV7-2 | NA | TGTGCCAGCAGCTTAAGGCGGCCCTACCAAGAGACCCAGTACTTC | CASSLRRPYQETQYF
TRBJ2-1 | NA | TRBV18 | TRBD1 | TGTGCCAGCTCACCACCAAGGACAGGGTTGGATGAGCAGTTCTTC | CASSPPRTGLDEQFF
TRBJ2-1 | NA | TRBV18 | NA | TGTGCCAGCTCACCTCCAAGCTCCTACAATGAGCAGTTCTTC | CASSPPSSYNEQFF
TRBJ2-2 | NA | TRBV2 | TRBD2 | TGTGCCAGTACTAGCGGGAGAGATTACACCGGGGAGCTGTTTTTT | CASTSGRDYTGELFF
TRBJ2-1 | few | TRBV6-4 | TRBD2 | TGTGCCAGCAGTGATAGCGGGAGCTCCTACAATGAGCAGTTCTTC | CASSDSGSSYNEQFF
TRBJ1-1 | NA | TRBV7-2 | NA | TGTGCCAGCAGCTTAACCAACACTGAAGCTTTCTTT | CASSLTNTEAFF
TRBJ1-1 | NA | TRBV11-2 | TRBD1 | TGTGCCAGCAGCTTAGAAGGACAGGGTAGGAAAGCTTTCTTT | CASSLEGQGRKAFF
TRBJ2-2 | NA | TRBV27 | TRBD2 | TGTGCCAGCACCCGGACTAGCGGGAGTGGCGGGACCGGGGAGCTGTTTTTT | CASTRTSGSGGTGELFF
TRBJ1-5 | NA | TRBV4-2 | TRBD1 | TGTGCCAGCAGCCAGACGGGACAGGGGGCATCTCAGCCCCAGCATTTT | CASSQTGQGASQPQHF
TRBJ2-3 | NA | TRBV28 | NA | TGTGCCAGCAGTTTGGAAGCGGGCGACACAGATACGCAGTATTTT | CASSLEAGDTDTQYF
TRBJ2-3 | NA | TRBV5-6 | NA | TGTGCCAGCAGGGGGTACACAGATACGCAGTATTTT | CASRGYTDTQYF
TRBJ2-7 | NA | TRBV28 | NA | TGTGCCAGCAGTTTAATACCTACAGTTAACTCCTACGAGCAGTACTTC | CASSLIPTVNSYEQYF
TRBJ2-3 | NA | TRBV9 | NA | TGTGCCAGCAGCGTAGGTGTGGGAACCACAGATACGCAGTATTTT | CASSVGVGTTDTQYF
TRBJ1-5 | NA | TRBV19 | NA | TGTGCCAGTGGAGAGGGTATCAATCAGCCCCAGCATTTT | CASGEGINQPQHF
TRBJ1-5 | few | TRBV7-2 | TRBD1 | TGTGCCAGCAGCCCAGGACAGGAATGCTTTAATCAGCCCCAGCATTTT | CASSPGQECFNQPQHF
TRBJ1-1 | NA | TRBV11-2 | TRBD1 | TGTGCCAGCAGCTTACAGGGACAGGGTTACACTGAAGCTTTCTTT | CASSLQGQGYTEAFF
TRBJ1-2 | few | TRBV6-1 | TRBD1 | TGTGCCAGCAGAGGGGTCAGGGGGATTTTAGGCTACACCTTC | CASRGVRGILGYTF
TRBJ1-5 | NA | TRBV6-6 | NA | TGTGCCAGCAGTCCAGTGGGGAGGGGTAGCAATCAGCCCCAGCATTTT | CASSPVGRGSNQPQHF
TRBJ2-1 | NA | TRBV28 | TRBD1 | TGTGCCACCCAGGGGACAGTACCCGACAATGAGCAGTTCTTC | CATQGTVPDNEQFF
TRBJ1-5 | NA | TRBV28 | NA | TGTGCCAGCAGTTTCAGGGGCTACAATCAGCCCCAGCATTTT | CASSFRGYNQPQHF